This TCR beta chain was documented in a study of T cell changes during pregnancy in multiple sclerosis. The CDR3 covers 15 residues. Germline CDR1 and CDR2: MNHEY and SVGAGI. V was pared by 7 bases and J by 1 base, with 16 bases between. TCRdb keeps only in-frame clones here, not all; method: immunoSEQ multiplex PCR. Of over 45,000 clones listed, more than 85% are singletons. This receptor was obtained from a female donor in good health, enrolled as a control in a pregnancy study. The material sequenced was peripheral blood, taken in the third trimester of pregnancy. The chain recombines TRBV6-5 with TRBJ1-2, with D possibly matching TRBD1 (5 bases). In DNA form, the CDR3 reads TGTGCCAGCACCGACTTCGGGGGGAGTAACTATGGCTACACCTTC. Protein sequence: CASTDFGGSNYGYTF.